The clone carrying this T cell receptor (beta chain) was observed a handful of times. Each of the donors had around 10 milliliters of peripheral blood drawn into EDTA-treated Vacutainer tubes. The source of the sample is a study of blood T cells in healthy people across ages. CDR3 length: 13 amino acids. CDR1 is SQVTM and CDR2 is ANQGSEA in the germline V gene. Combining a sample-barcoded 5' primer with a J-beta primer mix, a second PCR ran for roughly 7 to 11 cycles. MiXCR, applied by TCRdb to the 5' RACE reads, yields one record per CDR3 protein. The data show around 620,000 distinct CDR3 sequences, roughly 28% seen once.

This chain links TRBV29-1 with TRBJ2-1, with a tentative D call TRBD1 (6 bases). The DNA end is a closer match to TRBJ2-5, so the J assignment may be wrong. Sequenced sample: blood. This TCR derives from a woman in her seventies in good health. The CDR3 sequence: CSVGWAGEETQYF. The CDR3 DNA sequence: TGCAGCGTTGGATGGGCAGGGGAAGAGACCCAGTACTTC.